This is a list of T cell receptor beta chains from one sample in a study of shared clonotypes between healthy human individuals. Only in-frame clones appear in the TCRdb table, and some are missing; sequencing was by immunoSEQ multiplex PCR. The sample shows some 2.1 million clones, 85% to 95% of them seen only once. What was sequenced was naive CD4+ T cells sorted from blood. These receptor sequences come from a man in his late teens or twenties in good health. CDR3s include the opening cysteine and the closing phenylalanine or tryptophan. D genes are given only for firm matches. The listing skips clone size in some rows; elsewhere it reads once, few, many or a size class.

v_gene,d_gene,j_gene,abundance,CDR3nt,CDR3aa
TRBV6-1,NA,TRBJ1-2,NA,TGTGCCAGCAAGGCAACCACTAACTATGGCTACACCTTC,CASKATTNYGYTF
TRBV6-5,NA,TRBJ2-7,NA,TGTGCCAGCAGTTCCTCAGGTTACGAGCAGTACTTC,CASSSSGYEQYF
TRBV10-3,NA,TRBJ2-2,NA,TGTGCCATCAGTGAACGAGGGAACACCGGGGAGCTGTTTTTT,CAISERGNTGELFF
TRBV5-4,NA,TRBJ1-6,NA,TGTGCCAGCAGCCCCGAATATGGGAGTTCACCCCTCCACTTT,CASSPEYGSSPLHF
TRBV6-4,TRBD2,TRBJ2-3,NA,TGTGCCAGCAGTCGACTTGGCGGGGGGGCTATAGATACGCAGTATTTT,CASSRLGGGAIDTQYF
TRBV10-1,NA,TRBJ2-1,NA,TGCGCCAGCAGGACTTCTACCGGGCGACAGGATTTGCCCTACAATGAGCAGTTCTTC,CASRTSTGRQDLPYNEQFF
TRBV2,TRBD1,TRBJ1-1,NA,TGTGCCAGCAGTGATATAGGGACAGGGGGGACTGAAGCTTTCTTT,CASSDIGTGGTEAFF
TRBV5-1,NA,TRBJ2-2,NA,TGCGCCAGCAGCTTGAAGAACACCGGGGAGCTGTTTTTT,CASSLKNTGELFF
TRBV5-1,NA,TRBJ2-7,NA,TGCGCCAGCAGCTTAGGGCCTAGCTCCTACGAGCAGTACTTC,CASSLGPSSYEQYF
TRBV6-6,TRBD2,TRBJ2-7,NA,TGTGCCAGCAGTTCCGTGACTAGCGGGAGCTACGAGCAGTACTTC,CASSSVTSGSYEQYF
TRBV7-7,NA,TRBJ2-3,once,TGTGCTAGCAGCCCCGGGGTAGGGAACACAGATACGCAGTATTTT,CASSPGVGNTDTQYF
TRBV5-6,NA,TRBJ1-4,NA,TGTGCCAGCAGCTTGCTCGGGGGATCCTCTATGAAAGAGCTGTTTTTT,CASSLLGGSSMKELFF
TRBV28,TRBD1,TRBJ2-3,NA,TGTGCCAGCACGTTTACACAGGGGGCTTGGAGCACAGATACGCAGTATTTT,CASTFTQGAWSTDTQYF
TRBV5-4,TRBD1,TRBJ1-6,NA,TGTGCCAGCAGCGAAGGACAGGGTAGAAGGTCACCCCTCCACTTT,CASSEGQGRRSPLHF
TRBV19,TRBD1,TRBJ2-2,NA,TGTGCCAGTAGTTCGGGACAGGGGGCCGGGGAGCTGTTTTTT,CASSSGQGAGELFF
TRBV6-1,NA,TRBJ2-7,NA,TGTGCCAGCAGTGCGTTTAGCTCCTACGAGCAGTACTTC,CASSAFSSYEQYF
TRBV27,TRBD1,TRBJ1-2,NA,TGTGCCAGCAGAGAGACAGGGGGCTATGGCTACACCTTC,CASRETGGYGYTF
TRBV30,NA,TRBJ1-1,NA,TGTGCCTGGAGTGTACTGGGTGAGAACACTGAAGCTTTCTTT,CAWSVLGENTEAFF
TRBV5-1,NA,TRBJ2-5,NA,TGCGCCAGCAGCTCAGTGAGCCGGCAAGAGACCCAGTACTTC,CASSSVSRQETQYF
TRBV2,NA,TRBJ1-4,NA,TGTGCCAGCAGTGCCCTTGGGGGGGTTAATGAAAAACTGTTTTTT,CASSALGGVNEKLFF
TRBV27,NA,TRBJ1-6,once,TGTGCCAGCAGGAAAGAAGGCTATAATTCACCCCTCCACTTT,CASRKEGYNSPLHF
TRBV13,NA,TRBJ2-3,NA,TGTGCCAGCAGCTCTTTCCTCAGCGCAGATACGCAGTATTTT,CASSSFLSADTQYF
TRBV7-8,TRBD2,TRBJ2-1,NA,TGTGCCAGCAGCCGGGGACTAGCGCTGGGGCTGATAAACAATGAGCAGTTCTTC,CASSRGLALGLINNEQFF
TRBV6-6,NA,TRBJ1-1,NA,TGTGCCAGCAGTGCACCCCCGAAGAATATGAACACTGAAGCTTTCTTT,CASSAPPKNMNTEAFF
TRBV2,TRBD1,TRBJ1-1,NA,TGTGCCAGCAGCGCAGGGGGCCCGAACACTGAAGCTTTCTTT,CASSAGGPNTEAFF
TRBV5-1,TRBD2,TRBJ2-2,few,TGCGCCAGCAGCTTGGCTAGCGGGAGCACCGGGGAGCTGTTTTTT,CASSLASGSTGELFF
TRBV5-1,TRBD1,TRBJ1-5,NA,TGCGCCAGCAGCTCGTCCGGGACAGCGAAAAATCAGCCCCAGCATTTT,CASSSSGTAKNQPQHF
TRBV4-1,NA,TRBJ2-7,NA,TGCGCCAGCAGCCAGAATTACAGGGAACCTTACGAGCAGTACTTC,CASSQNYREPYEQYF
TRBV30,NA,TRBJ1-2,NA,TGTGCCTGGAGCGGGCCGGGTCAAGGCTACACCTTC,CAWSGPGQGYTF
TRBV2,NA,TRBJ1-1,NA,TGTGCCAGCAGTGTGGACGGGGGTAGCACTGAAGCTTTCTTT,CASSVDGGSTEAFF
TRBV28,NA,TRBJ2-7,NA,TGTGCCAGCACCCCACGGGGATTCACCTACGAGCAGTACTTC,CASTPRGFTYEQYF
TRBV5-1,TRBD1,TRBJ2-7,NA,TGCGCCAGCAGCTTAACTCCCCGGACAGGGGCCTACGAGCAGTACTTC,CASSLTPRTGAYEQYF